These 18 T cell receptor beta chains were all obtained from the same sample, sequenced in a study of breast tumors, draining lymph nodes, adjacent tissues. TCRdb independently ran MiXCR on the multiplex PCR reads; one entry per CDR3 protein. The repertoire includes under 80,000 distinct CDR3 sequences, approximately 45% of them detected once, and 8% to 9.5% sits in the top ten. The sample taken for sequencing was breast tumor tissue. The source is a female donor with breast cancer. Some clones in this sample may be carry-over from other donors' samples.

This clonotype appeared many times. This chain joins TRBV7-9 and TRBJ2-7; D uncertain. Trimming pared 5 bases from V and 7 bases from J, leaving 12 bases between. This CDR3 comprises 12 residues. CDR1 is SEHNR, CDR2 FQNEAQ, per germline (reference sequence). The CDR3 reads CASSGDRREQYF. DNA for the CDR3: TGTGCCAGCAGCGGCGACCGGAGAGAGCAGTACTTC.

This clonotype has at least ten counts. The rearrangement uses TRBV12-3 or TRBV12-4 and TRBJ2-2; D is possibly TRBD2 (5 bases). CDR3 length: 15 residues. The V gene lost 2 bases and the J gene lost 2 bases, with 9 bases spanning the gap. The CDR3 DNA is TGTGCCAGCAGTTTAAGGACTTTTAACACCGGGGAGCTGTTTTTT. Translating it yields CASSLRTFNTGELFF.

This clonotype came up many times. A much larger clone lies one base from this, so it may be a read error. The chain recombines TRBV24-1 with TRBJ2-7; 8 bases line up with TRBD1. Looked up from germline, CDR1 is KGHDR and CDR2 is SFDVKD. J lost 6 bases, V lost 0 bases, and 12 bases had no gene match. The CDR3 totals 17 residues. CDR3 sequence (DNA): TGTGCCACCAGTGATTTGGGACCCCCCGGACAGGGCTCCGAGCAGTACTTC. Amino acids: CATSDLGPPGQGSEQYF.

This clonotype has at least ten counts. The V and J genes are TRBV11-2 and TRBJ2-5; 11 nucleotides agree with TRBD1. Germline CDR1 SGHAT, CDR2 FQNNGV. CDR3 size: 15 residues. Trimming at V came to 5 bases and at J to 8 bases, leaving 10 bases not matched to a gene. The CDR3 reads CASSLQPGQGVTQYF. The CDR3 nucleotides are TGTGCCAGCAGCCTTCAGCCGGGACAGGGGGTCACCCAGTACTTC.

This chain connects TRBV9 to TRBJ2-7, with TRBD2 matching over 14 bases. The CDR3 extends over 17 amino acids. V trimming: 3 bases; J trimming: 7 bases; junction bases outside the gene matches: 12. Germline V gene data show CDR1 as SGDLS and CDR2 as YYNGEE. For the CDR3, the DNA is TGTGCCAGCAGCGAGGGGGTCCCGGGACTAGCGGGAGAGGAGCAGTACTTC. Translated, it gives CASSEGVPGLAGEEQYF.

At least ten counts were recorded for this clonotype. The chain recombines TRBV11-2 with TRBJ1-3; D is unclear. CDR1 is SGHAT and CDR2 is FQNNGV in the germline V gene. The CDR3 is made up of 15 amino acids. V lost 1 base to trimming and J lost 0 bases, with 7 bases between them. The CDR3 DNA reads TGTGCCAGCAGCTTAGTCTCAGTCTCTGGAAACACCATATATTTT. Its protein product is CASSLVSVSGNTIYF.

This clonotype was seen just once. The chain joins TRBV5-5 to TRBJ2-7; 7 bases fit TRBD1. Trimming took 1 base from V and 3 from J; bases not matched to a gene: 7. CDR3 length: 15 residues. CDR1 is SGHKS, CDR2 YYEKEE, per germline (reference sequence). CDR3 sequence reads: CASSLFGTENYEQYF. DNA of the CDR3: TGTGCCAGCAGCTTGTTTGGGACAGAAAACTACGAGCAGTACTTC.

This clonotype was recorded many times. The V call is TRBV20-1, the J call TRBJ2-7; 10 nucleotides match TRBD2. The CDR3 is 17 residues long. The germline V gene has CDR1 DFQATT and CDR2 SNEGSKA (reference sequence). Trimming removed 6 bases from V and 2 bases from J; junction bases left unmatched: 16. The CDR3 loop is CSARVASGGRRTYEQYF. For the CDR3, the DNA is TGCAGTGCCCGAGTGGCTAGCGGGGGCCGCCGCACCTACGAGCAGTACTTC.

This clonotype was recorded a few times. The V and J genes are TRBV6-1 and TRBJ2-3; D might be TRBD2 (5 bases). V shed 4 bases and J shed 3 bases, with 14 bases lying between them. The CDR3 has 15 residues. CDR1 MNHNS and CDR2 SASEGT come from the germline V gene. The CDR3 nucleotides read TGTGCCAGCAGTGCCGGGGTATCGAGGACAGATACGCAGTATTTT. It yields the protein CASSAGVSRTDTQYF.

This chain links TRBV20-1 with TRBJ1-6; tentatively, D is TRBD1 (5 bases). V was shortened by 3 bases and J by 8 bases, with 11 bases between the two germline ends. The CDR3 runs 13 residues. Germline values: CDR1 DFQATT, CDR2 SNEGSKA (reference sequence). In nucleotides, the CDR3 is TGCAGTGCTAGTGGGCAGGGATATTCACCCCTCCACTTT. Encoded protein: CSASGQGYSPLHF.

In its sample, this clonotype is medium-sized. The rearrangement links TRBV6-6 to TRBJ1-3; D gene unclear. Trimming removed 4 bases from V and 4 bases from J, with 20 bases in between. The CDR3 has 17 residues. Germline V gene sequence: CDR1 MNHNY, CDR2 SVGAGI (reference sequence). CDR3: CASSSDTPGAFGNTIYF. DNA of the CDR3: TGTGCCAGCAGTTCCGATACACCCGGTGCTTTCGGAAACACCATATATTTT.

This clonotype occurred many times. The J gene is TRBJ1-1, the V gene TRBV20-1; TRBD1 matches at 7 bases. V gave up 5 bases and J gave up 5 bases; unmatched junction bases: 5. The germline V gene encodes CDR1 DFQATT and CDR2 SNEGSKA (reference sequence). This CDR3 spans 12 amino acids. CDR3 DNA: TGCAGTGCTCCGGGACAGAGAACTGAAGCTTTCTTT. Protein sequence: CSAPGQRTEAFF.

This clonotype has at least ten counts. The genes are TRBV19 and TRBJ1-2; TRBD1 matches at 7 bases. V shed 1 base and J 8 bases; nucleotides not matched to a gene: 4. The CDR3 covers 13 residues. Germline CDR1 LNHDA, CDR2 SQIVND (reference sequence). Written as DNA, the CDR3 is TGTGCCAGTAGTATAGCTACAGGGGTGGGCTACACCTTC. Its translation: CASSIATGVGYTF.

With regard to this clonotype: Given a much more abundant clone one base away, this may be a read error. The chain links TRBV20-1 to TRBJ1-1; D call uncertain. The CDR3 length is 13 residues. V was clipped by 3 bases and J by 3 bases, with 11 bases between them. Germline CDR1 is DFQATT and CDR2 is SNEGSKA (reference sequence). CDR3 DNA: TGCAGTGCTAGGTACGTCCAGGACACTGAAGCTTTCTTT. This codes for CSARYVQDTEAFF.

At least ten counts were recorded for this clonotype. It may be a read error: a sequence one base away is much more abundant. The chain couples TRBV7-6 to TRBJ1-6; TRBD1 might be the D (5 bases). Trimming cost V 4 bases and J 5 bases, with 9 bases left between them. The CDR3 runs 14 residues. The germline V gene encodes CDR1 SGHVS and CDR2 FNYEAQ. The CDR3 region is CASSSTGDNSPLHF. The CDR3 nucleotides are TGTGCCAGCAGCTCAACAGGAGATAATTCACCCCTCCACTTT.

At least ten counts were recorded for this clonotype. The V call is TRBV7-9, the J call TRBJ2-5; 8 positions agree with TRBD1. Germline loops: CDR1 SEHNR, CDR2 FQNEAQ (reference sequence). V was clipped by 2 bases and J by 1 base; unmatched bases: 6. The CDR3 sequence is 16 residues long. CDR3 loop: CASSLFTGGGQETQYF. The CDR3 DNA reads TGTGCCAGCAGCTTATTTACAGGGGGAGGCCAAGAGACCCAGTACTTC.

The V call is TRBV25-1, the J call TRBJ1-6, with a tentative D call TRBD1 (6 bases). Germline CDR1 and CDR2: MGHDK and SYGVNS. With 8 bases removed from V and 3 bases from J, the gap between germline ends came to 17 bases. The CDR3 loop spans 16 amino acids. CDR3 loop: CASSSTGSFYNSPLHF. The CDR3 bases are TGTGCCAGCTCATCGACAGGATCCTTCTATAATTCACCCCTCCACTTT.

About this clonotype itself: Given a much more abundant clone one base away, this may be a read error. The rearrangement links TRBV7-3 to TRBJ2-2, with D perhaps being TRBD1 or TRBD2 (7 bases each). The CDR3 length is 16 residues. The germline CDR1 and CDR2 sequences are SGHTA and FQGTGA. In nucleotides, the CDR3 is TGTGCCGGCAGCCCAGGGGGGGGGCGCTTAACCGGGGAGCTGTTTTTT. Translated: CAGSPGGGRLTGELFF.